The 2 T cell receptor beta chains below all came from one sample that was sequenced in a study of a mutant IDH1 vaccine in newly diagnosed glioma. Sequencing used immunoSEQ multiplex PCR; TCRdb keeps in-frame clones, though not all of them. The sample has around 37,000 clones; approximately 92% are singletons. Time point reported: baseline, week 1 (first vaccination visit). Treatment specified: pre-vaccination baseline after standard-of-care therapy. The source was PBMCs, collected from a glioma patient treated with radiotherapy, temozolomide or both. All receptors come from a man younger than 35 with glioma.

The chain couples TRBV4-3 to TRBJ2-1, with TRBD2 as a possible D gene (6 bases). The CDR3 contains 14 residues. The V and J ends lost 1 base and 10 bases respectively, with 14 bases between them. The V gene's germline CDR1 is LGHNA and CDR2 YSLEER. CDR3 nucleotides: TGCGCCAGCAGCCAAGTAGCGGCCCCGGGGGAGCAGTTCTTC. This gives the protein CASSQVAAPGEQFF.

CDR3 residues: CSVGQGRDEQYF. Written as DNA, the CDR3 is TGCAGCGTCGGACAGGGACGGGACGAGCAGTACTTC. The chain links TRBV29-1 to TRBJ2-7; 8 bases map to TRBD1. The CDR3 extends over 12 amino acids. The germline V gene has CDR1 SQVTM and CDR2 ANQGSEA. V gave up 6 bases and J gave up 5 bases; unmatched junction bases: 6.